The source of this T cell receptor beta chain is a study of blood T cell repertoires in COVID-19. Study information: Material from acute and convalescent COVID-19 was sourced from the United States, Italy and Spain. T cells, B-cell-depleted T cells, or PBMCs provided the cDNA or gDNA that served as material.

How the authors handled the data: Nucleated cell number was recorded as an estimate derived from reference gene primer amplification. Assay used: immunoSEQ multiplex PCR; TCRdb lists only in-frame clones, some missing. For V, J and clone size, that table is used; D and trimming come from the DNA. The table lists about 200,000 clones, under 90% of them singletons. J was trimmed by 6 bases and V by 4 bases; bases with no gene match: 6. CDR3 size: 13 residues. Germline loops: CDR1 GTSNPN, CDR2 SVGIG (reference sequence). The chain is built from TRBV30 and TRBJ1-1; TRBD1 agrees at 9 bases. This receptor was identified in a woman aged 40 to 55 with active or convalescent COVID-19. Sequencing was done on a sample of peripheral blood. DNA for the CDR3: TGTGCCTGGAATCTGGACAGGGGTCCTGAAGCTTTCTTT. Amino acids: CAWNLDRGPEAFF.